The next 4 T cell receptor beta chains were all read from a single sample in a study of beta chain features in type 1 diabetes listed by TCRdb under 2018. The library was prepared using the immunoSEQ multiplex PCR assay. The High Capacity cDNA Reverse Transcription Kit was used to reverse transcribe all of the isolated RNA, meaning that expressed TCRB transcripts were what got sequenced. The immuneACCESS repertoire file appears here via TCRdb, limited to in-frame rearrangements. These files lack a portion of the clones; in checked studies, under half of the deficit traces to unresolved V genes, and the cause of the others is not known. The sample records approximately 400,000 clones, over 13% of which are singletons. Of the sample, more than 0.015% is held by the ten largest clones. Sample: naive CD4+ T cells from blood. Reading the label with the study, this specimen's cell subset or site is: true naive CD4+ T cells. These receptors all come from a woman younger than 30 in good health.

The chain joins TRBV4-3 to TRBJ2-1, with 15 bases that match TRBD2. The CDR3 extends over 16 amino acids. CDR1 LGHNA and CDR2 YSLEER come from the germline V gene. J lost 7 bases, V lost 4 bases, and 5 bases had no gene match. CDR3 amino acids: CASSRTSGRAGNEQFF. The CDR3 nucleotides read TGCGCCAGCAGCCGGACTAGCGGGAGGGCCGGGAATGAGCAGTTCTTC.

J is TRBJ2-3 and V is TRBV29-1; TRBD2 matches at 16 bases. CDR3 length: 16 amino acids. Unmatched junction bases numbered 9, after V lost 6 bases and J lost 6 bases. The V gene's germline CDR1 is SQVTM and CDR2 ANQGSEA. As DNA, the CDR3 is TGCAGCGTCTCCCAAGGGACTAGCGGGAGGGCGGATACGCAGTATTTT. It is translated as CSVSQGTSGRADTQYF.

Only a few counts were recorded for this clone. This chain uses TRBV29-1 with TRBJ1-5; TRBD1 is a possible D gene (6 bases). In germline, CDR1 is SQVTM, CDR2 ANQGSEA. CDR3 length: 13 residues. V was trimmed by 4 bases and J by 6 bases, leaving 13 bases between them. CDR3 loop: CSVAYRDGQPQHF. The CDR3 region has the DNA TGCAGCGTTGCCTACAGGGACGGTCAGCCCCAGCATTTT.

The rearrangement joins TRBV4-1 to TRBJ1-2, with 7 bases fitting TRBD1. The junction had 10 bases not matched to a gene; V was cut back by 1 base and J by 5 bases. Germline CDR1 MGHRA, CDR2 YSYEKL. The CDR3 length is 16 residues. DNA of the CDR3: TGCGCCAGCAGCCAAGTATTTCCGGGACAGAAATATGGCTACACCTTC. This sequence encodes CASSQVFPGQKYGYTF.